This TCR beta chain was captured by sequencing in a study of CD8 T cells in cerebrospinal fluid in Alzheimer's disease. Study-wide background: Clonal expansion of CSF T cells was measured with plate-based and droplet-based single-cell sequencing.

Germline loops: CDR1 MNHNY, CDR2 SVGAGI (reference sequence). The CDR3 contains 11 residues. This clonotype is medium-sized (0.01 to 0.1%) by frequency. No participant had an acute infectious disease, and all were physically fit. TCRdb reanalyzed the 10x single-cell sequencing reads and collapses them to one entry per CDR3 protein, without DNA. The sample totals some 840 distinct CDR3 sequences. The sequence derives from a human donor with Parkinson's disease. The specimen was cerebrospinal fluid. This rearrangement joins TRBV6-6 to TRBJ1-2. CDR3 amino acids: CASSQESGYTF.